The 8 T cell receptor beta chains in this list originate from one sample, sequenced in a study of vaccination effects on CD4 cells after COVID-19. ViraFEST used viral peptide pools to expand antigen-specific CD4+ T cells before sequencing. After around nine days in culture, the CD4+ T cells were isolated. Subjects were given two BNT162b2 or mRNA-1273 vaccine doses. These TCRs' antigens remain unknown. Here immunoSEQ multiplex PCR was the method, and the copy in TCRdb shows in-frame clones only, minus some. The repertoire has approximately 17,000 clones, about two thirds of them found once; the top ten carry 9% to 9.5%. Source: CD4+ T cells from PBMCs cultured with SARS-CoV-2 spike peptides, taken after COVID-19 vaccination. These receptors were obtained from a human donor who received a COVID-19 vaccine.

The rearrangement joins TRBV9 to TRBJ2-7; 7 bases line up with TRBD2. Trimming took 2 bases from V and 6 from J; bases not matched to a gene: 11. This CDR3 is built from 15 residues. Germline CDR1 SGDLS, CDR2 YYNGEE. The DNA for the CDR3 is TGTGCCAGCAGCGTTTTTGCGGGAGCCGGGGGCGAGCAGTACTTC. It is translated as CASSVFAGAGGEQYF.

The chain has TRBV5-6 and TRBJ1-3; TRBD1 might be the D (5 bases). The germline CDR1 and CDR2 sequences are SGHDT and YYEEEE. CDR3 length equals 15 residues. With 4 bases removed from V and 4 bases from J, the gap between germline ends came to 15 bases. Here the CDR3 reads CASSQNLGDGNTIYF. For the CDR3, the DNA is TGTGCCAGCAGCCAAAACCTGGGGGACGGAAACACCATATATTTT.

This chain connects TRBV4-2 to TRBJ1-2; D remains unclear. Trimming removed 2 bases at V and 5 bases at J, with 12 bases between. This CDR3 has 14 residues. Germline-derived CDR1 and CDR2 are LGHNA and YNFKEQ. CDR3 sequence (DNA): TGTGCCAGCAGCCAAAGTAAGGCCGGGTATGGCTACACCTTC. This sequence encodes CASSQSKAGYGYTF.

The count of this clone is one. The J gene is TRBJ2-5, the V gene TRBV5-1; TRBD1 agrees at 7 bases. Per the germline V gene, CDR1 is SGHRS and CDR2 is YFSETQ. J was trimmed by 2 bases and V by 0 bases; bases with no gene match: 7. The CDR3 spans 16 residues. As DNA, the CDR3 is TGCGCCAGCAGCTTGGCCCTCGGGACAGAACAAGAGACCCAGTACTTC. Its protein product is CASSLALGTEQETQYF.

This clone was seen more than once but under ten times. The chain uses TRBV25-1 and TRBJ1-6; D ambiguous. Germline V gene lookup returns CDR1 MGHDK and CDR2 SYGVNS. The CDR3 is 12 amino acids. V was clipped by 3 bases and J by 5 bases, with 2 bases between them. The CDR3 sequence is CASSDHNSPLHF. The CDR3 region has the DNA TGTGCCAGCAGTGACCATAATTCACCCCTCCACTTT.

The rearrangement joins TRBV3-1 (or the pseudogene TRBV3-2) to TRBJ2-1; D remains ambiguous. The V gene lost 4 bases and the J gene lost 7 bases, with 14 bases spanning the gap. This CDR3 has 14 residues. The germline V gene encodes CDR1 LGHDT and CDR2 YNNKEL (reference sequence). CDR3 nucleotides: TGTGCCAGCAGCCCCGAACTCCTCCGGAATGAGCAGTTCTTC. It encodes CASSPELLRNEQFF.

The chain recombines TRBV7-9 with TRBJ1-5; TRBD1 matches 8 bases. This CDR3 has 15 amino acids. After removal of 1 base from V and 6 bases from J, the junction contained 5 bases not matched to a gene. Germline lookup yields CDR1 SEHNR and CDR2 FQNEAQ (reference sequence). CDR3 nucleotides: TGTGCCAGCAGCTTAGGGACAGGGAGTCCTCAGCCCCAGCATTTT. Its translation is CASSLGTGSPQPQHF.

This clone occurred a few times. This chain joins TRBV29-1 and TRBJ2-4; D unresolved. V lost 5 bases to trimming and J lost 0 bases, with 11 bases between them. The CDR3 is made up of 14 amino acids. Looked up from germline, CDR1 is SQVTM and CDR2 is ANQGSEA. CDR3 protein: CSVRPSLAKNIQYF. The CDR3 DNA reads TGCAGCGTTCGGCCCAGCCTAGCCAAAAACATTCAGTACTTC.